The 19 T cell receptor beta chains in this list originate from one sample, sequenced in a study of response to subunit inactivated influenza vaccine. One entry per CDR3 protein, called by TCRdb with MiXCR from the RT-PCR reads. The repertoire holds about 780,000 distinct CDR3 sequences, with about a fifth as singletons. The source material was PBMCs from blood, sampled around 5 days after vaccination. These receptor sequences come from a man aged 50 or older who received an inactivated influenza vaccine.

The CDR3 sequence: CASSLNLGTGELFF. CDR3 in DNA: TGTGCCAGCAGTTTAAATTTAGGCACCGGGGAGCTGTTTTTT. The chain couples TRBV12-3 or TRBV12-4 to TRBJ2-2; D call uncertain. This CDR3 contains 14 residues. V dropped 2 bases and J dropped 4 bases, with 8 bases sitting between them.

J is TRBJ1-1 and V is TRBV3-1; maybe TRBD1 (5 bases). The V end was cut by 4 bases, the J end by 2 bases, with 11 bases between. The CDR3 spans 14 residues. Looked up from germline, CDR1 is LGHDT and CDR2 is YNNKEL (reference sequence). The CDR3 is CASSPGTFNTEAFF. The CDR3 DNA sequence: TGTGCCAGCAGCCCTGGGACGTTTAACACTGAAGCTTTCTTT.

The rearrangement links TRBV6-2 or TRBV6-3 to TRBJ2-1; maybe TRBD2 (6 bases). CDR3 size: 11 residues. Germline CDR1 MNHEY, CDR2 SVGEGT. Trimming took 7 bases from V and 7 from J, leaving 8 bases between them. The DNA of the CDR3 is TGTGCCAGCACCGCGGGGAATGAGCAGTTCTTC. Its translation: CASTAGNEQFF.

This chain uses TRBV27 with TRBJ2-5; a weak D match, TRBD2 (5 bases). Germline assignment: CDR1 MNHEY and CDR2 SMNVEV (reference sequence). The CDR3 is 14 residues long. Trimming removed 2 bases from V and 5 bases from J, with 12 bases in between. CDR3: CASSLNIGGETQYF. The CDR3 bases are TGTGCCAGCAGTTTAAACATCGGCGGGGAGACCCAGTACTTC.

V gene TRBV12-3 or TRBV12-4 combines with J gene TRBJ2-7; 8 positions match TRBD1. Unmatched junction bases numbered 8, after V lost 1 base and J lost 6 bases. The CDR3 consists of 15 residues. CDR3 sequence (DNA): TGTGCCAGCAGTTTAGTATGGGACAGGATCGGCGAGCAGTACTTC. It codes for CASSLVWDRIGEQYF.

This clonotype was detected a few times. This chain joins TRBV29-1 and TRBJ2-3, with TRBD2 identical over 8 bases. This CDR3 has 14 amino acids. Germline V gene sequence: CDR1 SQVTM, CDR2 ANQGSEA. V was pared by 3 bases and J by 4 bases, with 6 bases of the junction left unmatched. CDR3 amino acids: CSVDRTSQADTQYF. CDR3 in DNA: TGCAGCGTTGACCGGACTAGCCAGGCAGATACGCAGTATTTT.

This clonotype has more than one count but fewer than ten. CDR3 coding DNA: TGCGCCAGCAGCACGGGACCTTCGGCCACTGAAGCTTTCTTT. It specifies CASSTGPSATEAFF. The rearrangement joins TRBV5-1 to TRBJ1-1; TRBD1 is a possible D gene (5 bases). This CDR3 region has 14 residues. Trimming removed 4 bases from V and 4 bases from J, with 14 bases in between. Germline CDR1 SGHRS, CDR2 YFSETQ.

This clonotype was seen only once. The chain joins TRBV9 to TRBJ2-5; D uncertain. The V gene lost 0 bases and the J gene lost 6 bases, with 9 bases spanning the gap. CDR3 length equals 13 residues. Germline CDR1 SGDLS, CDR2 YYNGEE. The CDR3 reads CASSVDELKTQYF. The CDR3 DNA follows: TGTGCCAGCAGCGTAGACGAGTTGAAGACCCAGTACTTC.

V gene TRBV4-2 combines with J gene TRBJ2-1; possibly TRBD2 for D (6 bases). The CDR3 is made up of 17 amino acids. Germline values: CDR1 LGHNA, CDR2 YNFKEQ. V lost 0 bases and J 0 bases, leaving 12 bases between the germline ends. DNA of the CDR3: TGTGCCAGCAGCCAAGAAGGTTGGCGGGACTCCTACAATGAGCAGTTCTTC. Its translation: CASSQEGWRDSYNEQFF.

The chain joins TRBV7-9 to TRBJ1-2; D not certain. Per the germline V gene, CDR1 is SEHNR and CDR2 is FQNEAQ (reference sequence). The CDR3 consists of 14 residues. The V and J ends lost 1 base and 4 bases respectively, with 10 bases between them. The CDR3: CASSLVLESYGYTF. The CDR3 nucleotides read TGTGCCAGCAGCTTAGTACTGGAGTCCTATGGCTACACCTTC.

This clonotype was detected a few times. The chain links TRBV20-1 to TRBJ1-4; D is uncertain. Trimming shortened V by 2 bases and J by 0 bases, and 10 bases separated the two germline ends. The length of the CDR3 is 15 residues. Germline lookup yields CDR1 DFQATT and CDR2 SNEGSKA (reference sequence). The CDR3 nucleotides read TGCAGTGCTAGACCCGGACGGACAACTAATGAAAAACTGTTTTTT. It specifies CSARPGRTTNEKLFF.

The chain couples TRBV5-1 to TRBJ2-1, with D perhaps being TRBD1 or TRBD2 (5 bases each). CDR1 is SGHRS and CDR2 is YFSETQ in the germline V gene. This CDR3 is built from 15 residues. V gave up 0 bases and J gave up 6 bases, with 13 bases separating them. CDR3 in amino acids: CASSLAGQGPNEQFF. DNA for the CDR3: TGCGCCAGCAGCTTGGCCGGGCAGGGACCCAATGAGCAGTTCTTC.

The chain links TRBV4-3 to TRBJ2-6; TRBD1 might be the D (5 bases). Germline CDR1 is LGHNA and CDR2 is YSLEER. The CDR3 totals 15 residues. V was clipped by 2 bases and J by 2 bases, with 7 bases between them. The CDR3 region has the DNA TGCGCCAGCAGCCAACTGACAGCTGGGGCCAACGTCCTGACTTTC. The encoded protein is CASSQLTAGANVLTF.

The rearrangement joins TRBV27 to TRBJ1-2, with D possibly being TRBD1 (5 bases). CDR1 MNHEY and CDR2 SMNVEV come from the germline V gene (reference sequence). The CDR3 is 15 residues long. The V end was cut by 5 bases, the J end by 8 bases, with 21 bases between. In DNA form, the CDR3 reads TGTGCCAGCAGTCTCTACGCAGGGTACCACCTCGGCTACACCTTC. It yields the protein CASSLYAGYHLGYTF.

J is TRBJ2-7 and V is TRBV5-1; the D gene is possibly TRBD1 (6 bases). Germline V gene lookup returns CDR1 SGHRS and CDR2 YFSETQ. The CDR3 has 14 amino acids. V was clipped by 1 base and J by 5 bases, with 13 bases between them. This chain's CDR3 is CASSLKQGVHEQYF. Here the CDR3 DNA reads TGCGCCAGCAGCTTGAAACAGGGTGTTCACGAGCAGTACTTC. Full variable domain (missing parts from reference TRBV5-1 and TRBJ2-7): KAGVTQTPRYLIKTRGQQVTLSCSPISGHRSVSWYQQTPGQGLQFLFEYFSETQRNKGNFPGRFSGRQFSNSRSEMNVSTLELGDSALYLCASSLKQGVHEQYFGPGTRLTVT.

A few counts support this clonotype. V is TRBV5-1 and J is TRBJ2-5; 9 bases agree with TRBD2. This CDR3 region has 14 residues. The V and J ends lost 4 bases and 2 bases, in that order; junction bases with no gene match: 3. Looked up from germline, CDR1 is SGHRS and CDR2 is YFSETQ. Here the CDR3 DNA reads TGCGCCAGCAGCATGACTAGCGGACAAGAGACCCAGTACTTC. As protein: CASSMTSGQETQYF.

This clonotype was picked up a small number of times. This may stem from a read error, because a much larger clone lies one nucleotide away. J is TRBJ2-7 and V is TRBV4-3; 13 positions agree with TRBD2. With V trimmed by 1 base and J by 4 bases, 1 base remained unmatched. Germline CDR1 reads LGHNA; CDR2 reads YSLEER. The CDR3 is 15 amino acids. The CDR3 protein is CASSQGTSGRYEQYF. As DNA, the CDR3 is TGCGCCAGCAGCCAAGGGACTAGCGGGAGATACGAGCAGTACTTC.

This clonotype was seen a few times. This chain links TRBV12-5 with TRBJ2-3; 8 bases fit TRBD2. Germline trimming cut 5 bases from V and 0 bases from J; bases unmatched to any gene: 7. Germline V lookup: CDR1 LGHNT, CDR2 FRNRAP. This CDR3 region has 16 residues. CDR3 coding DNA: TGTGCTAGTGGTCCAGGGACTAGTACCAGCACAGATACGCAGTATTTT. Its translation is CASGPGTSTSTDTQYF.

This clonotype has just a few counts. The rearrangement uses TRBV4-2 and TRBJ2-1; 7 nucleotides match TRBD1. The trim removed 0 bases at V and 0 bases at J, leaving 2 bases unmatched. The CDR3 has 16 amino acids. From germline, CDR1 is LGHNA and CDR2 YNFKEQ. DNA of the CDR3: TGTGCCAGCAGCCAAGAAGGGGACAGCTCCTACAATGAGCAGTTCTTC. Its protein is CASSQEGDSSYNEQFF.